A single TCR beta chain is shown here with its context. The data were obtained in a study of blood T cell repertoires in COVID-19. A COVID-19 case had been met by exposed participants during the 2 weeks before study entry. The table came from immunoSEQ multiplex PCR; TCRdb's copy has only in-frame clones and leaves some out. The table shows 270,000 or so clones, with about 85% occurring only once. CDR3 length: 17 amino acids. CDR1 is SQVTM and CDR2 is ANQGSEA in the germline V gene. V was pared by 5 bases and J by 4 bases, with 26 bases between. Source material: PBMCs or T cells enriched from blood (not recorded which). This receptor was obtained from a woman aged 45-65 years who had been exposed to COVID-19. The chain joins TRBV29-1 to TRBJ1-2; D remains unclear. Here the CDR3 DNA reads TGCAGCGTTTCCCCCAGCTTAGGTCCTAGGACTTTCTATGGCTACACCTTC. Its protein is CSVSPSLGPRTFYGYTF.